Listed here are 12 T cell receptor beta chains from one sample, sequenced in a study of graft-versus-host responses after intestinal transplantation. The assay was immunoSEQ multiplex PCR, and TCRdb's table has in-frame clones only and misses some. Of about 70,000 clones in the sample, around 89% were seen once. These TCRs are of unknown antigen specificity. This specimen was unstimulated CD8+ T cells sorted from spleen or lymph node cells, taken before transplant. Receptor source: a human donor who was the organ donor for an intestinal transplant.

The gene calls are TRBV7-3 and TRBJ1-6; TRBD1 might be the D (5 bases). The V gene's germline CDR1 is SGHTA and CDR2 FQGTGA. Trimming pared 3 bases from V and 7 bases from J, leaving 19 bases between. This CDR3 has 17 amino acids. The CDR3 DNA reads as TGTGCCAGCAGCTTTGTCCGATTCGGACATAAAAATTCACCCCTCCACTTT. This sequence encodes CASSFVRFGHKNSPLHF.

V is TRBV27 and J is TRBJ2-7, with 9 bases fitting TRBD1. Germline assignment: CDR1 MNHEY and CDR2 SMNVEV (reference sequence). The CDR3 extends over 15 amino acids. Losses at the gene ends were 8 bases for V and 2 bases for J; bases not matched to a gene: 10. The CDR3 nucleotides read TGTGCCAGCGGCCTAACGGGACAGGGAACCTACGAGCAGTACGTC. This codes for CASGLTGQGTYEQYV.

The rearrangement links TRBV28 to TRBJ2-2, with TRBD1 identical over 11 bases. Germline V CDR1 and CDR2: MDHEN, SYDVKM. V was clipped by 5 bases and J by 6 bases; unmatched bases: 8. The CDR3 has 16 residues. CDR3 loop: CASSPWTGGASGELFF. As DNA, the CDR3 is TGTGCCAGCAGTCCCTGGACAGGGGGCGCGTCCGGGGAGCTGTTTTTT.

The rearrangement uses TRBV9 and TRBJ2-1, with D possibly TRBD2 on 7 matching bases. Per the germline V gene, CDR1 is SGDLS and CDR2 is YYNGEE. The CDR3 spans 16 residues. V dropped 0 bases and J dropped 7 bases, with 17 bases sitting between them. Here the CDR3 DNA reads TGTGCCAGCAGCGTAGTGGGGGGGGCGCAGTATAATGAGCAGTTCTTC. It encodes CASSVVGGAQYNEQFF.

This clone came up a few times. This chain connects TRBV9 to TRBJ1-2; 7 bases agree with TRBD1. The CDR3 covers 14 residues. Germline V gives CDR1 SGDLS, CDR2 YYNGEE. V shed 3 bases and J 0 bases; nucleotides not matched to a gene: 2. CDR3 loop: CASSATGANYGYTF. CDR3 DNA: TGTGCCAGCAGCGCAACAGGGGCTAACTATGGCTACACCTTC. Full variable domain (remainder filled in from reference TRBV9 and TRBJ1-2): DSGVTQTPKHLITATGQRVTLRCSPRSGDLSVYWYQQSLDQGLQFLIQYYNGEERAKGNILERFSAQQFPDLHSELNLSSLELGDSALYFCASSATGANYGYTFGSGTRLTVV.

The gene calls are TRBV4-2 and TRBJ1-2; maybe TRBD1 (5 bases). The V and J ends lost 0 bases and 8 bases respectively, with 16 bases between them. The germline V gene has CDR1 LGHNA and CDR2 YNFKEQ. This CDR3 is 15 amino acids long. This CDR3 reads CASSQDPDNRSGYTF. Written as DNA, the CDR3 is TGTGCCAGCAGCCAAGATCCGGACAATCGATCGGGCTACACCTTC.

The V and J genes are TRBV5-6 and TRBJ1-1, with 8 bases lining up with TRBD1. Per the germline V gene, CDR1 is SGHDT and CDR2 is YYEEEE. CDR3 length equals 15 residues. The V gene end was trimmed by 6 bases and the J gene end by 0 bases; junction bases not matched to a gene: 7. CDR3 residues: CASNTMTGVNTEAFF. The CDR3 DNA is TGTGCCAGCAACACGATGACAGGGGTGAACACTGAAGCTTTCTTT. The whole variable domain, remainder taken from reference TRBV5-6 and TRBJ1-1, is DAGVTQSPTHLIKTRGQQVTLRCSPKSGHDTVSWYQQALGQGPQFIFQYYEEEERQRGNFPDRFSGHQFPNYSSELNVNALLLGDSALYLCASNTMTGVNTEAFFGQGTRLTVV.

The genes are TRBV6-5 and TRBJ1-1; a possible D gene is TRBD1 (6 bases). CDR1 is MNHEY and CDR2 is SVGAGI in the germline V gene. CDR3 length equals 16 residues. The V end was cut by 0 bases, the J end by 0 bases, with 11 bases between. CDR3: CASSYSSGALNTEAFF. For the CDR3, the DNA is TGTGCCAGCAGTTACTCCTCAGGGGCTTTGAACACTGAAGCTTTCTTT.

The V gene is TRBV4-1, the J gene TRBJ1-2; D may be TRBD1 (5 bases). The germline gives CDR1 MGHRA, CDR2 YSYEKL. The CDR3 consists of 14 residues. The V and J ends lost 5 bases and 2 bases respectively, with 12 bases between them. The CDR3 DNA is TGCGCCAGCAGCACTCGGACAACCAACTATGGCTACACCTTC. Its translation: CASSTRTTNYGYTF.

This chain uses TRBV5-6 with TRBJ1-1; D is unclear. V was trimmed by 4 bases and J by 1 base, leaving 11 bases between them. The germline CDR1 and CDR2 sequences are SGHDT and YYEEEE. CDR3 size: 14 residues. CDR3 residues: CASSPPTKNTEAFF. The DNA for the CDR3 is TGTGCCAGCAGCCCTCCCACAAAGAACACTGAAGCTTTCTTT.

The chain uses TRBV4-1 and TRBJ1-2, with D unclear. This CDR3 has 14 residues. Germline CDR1 MGHRA, CDR2 YSYEKL. The ends were cut back, 1 base at V and 6 bases at J, with 12 bases in the middle. The CDR3 spells CASSQVNSPDGYTF. The CDR3 DNA reads TGCGCCAGCAGCCAAGTCAACAGCCCGGATGGCTACACCTTC.

The chain carries TRBV28 and TRBJ1-1, with D tentatively TRBD1 (6 bases). CDR1 is MDHEN, CDR2 SYDVKM, per germline. V was clipped by 1 base and J by 3 bases, with 12 bases between them. The CDR3 extends over 15 amino acids. The CDR3 DNA sequence: TGTGCCAGCAGTTTATCCGCGCCAGGGGACACTGAAGCTTTCTTT. This sequence encodes CASSLSAPGDTEAFF.